Each of the 7 T cell receptor beta chains below was sequenced from the same sample in a study of T cells and Merkel cell carcinoma outcomes. Sequencing was performed with immunoSEQ multiplex PCR; in TCRdb, only in-frame clones are kept and a portion is missing. The sample includes over 7,500 clones, roughly 80% of them seen just once. The sequenced sample consisted of tumor tissue from Merkel cell carcinoma. Receptors were obtained from a human donor with Merkel cell carcinoma.

This chain links TRBV12-5 with TRBJ1-2; 7 bases match TRBD1. Germline V gene sequence: CDR1 LGHNT, CDR2 FRNRAP. Trimming took 0 bases from V and 2 from J; bases not matched to a gene: 6. The CDR3 loop spans 16 amino acids. The CDR3 sequence is CASGLVVSRGNYGYTF. DNA of the CDR3: TGTGCTAGTGGTTTGGTGGTCTCCAGGGGGAACTATGGCTACACCTTC.

This clone was detected once. The CDR3 DNA reads as TGTGCCAGCTCTCTGAACTCGGATAATTCACCCCTCCACTTT. Amino acids: CASSLNSDNSPLHF. The V gene is TRBV18, the J gene TRBJ1-6; unclear D gene. The CDR3 length is 14 residues. Germline CDR1 and CDR2: KGHSH and LQKENI. V lost 6 bases and J lost 5, with 11 bases in between.

Comment on this clone: One end of the junction does not line up with germline, which may come from a read error. Written as DNA, the CDR3 is TGTGCCAGCAGCTCCCCAGCGGGGGCTACAGATATGCAGTATTTT. Its protein is CASSSPAGATDMQYF. The chain uses TRBV7-9 and TRBJ2-3, with 8 bases identical to TRBD2. Looked up from germline, CDR1 is SEHNR and CDR2 is FQNEAQ (reference sequence). The CDR3 is made up of 15 amino acids.

This clone has only a few counts. The chain couples TRBV27 to TRBJ1-6; a possible D gene is TRBD1 (5 bases). The CDR3 has 13 amino acids. Per germline, CDR1 MNHEY and CDR2 SMNVEV (reference sequence). V lost 8 bases and J lost 7, with 12 bases in between. CDR3 region: CASGRPGNSPLHF. The CDR3 nucleotides read TGTGCCAGCGGGCGACCAGGGAATTCACCCCTCCACTTT.

The rearrangement joins TRBV7-2 to TRBJ2-5; a possible D gene is TRBD2 (6 bases). The CDR3 totals 14 residues. Trimming took 1 base from V and 4 from J, leaving 10 bases between them. In germline, CDR1 is SGHTA, CDR2 FQGNSA. The CDR3 here is CASSLGVGGETQYF. CDR3 DNA sequence: TGTGCCAGCAGCTTAGGAGTGGGGGGAGAGACCCAGTACTTC.

The chain uses TRBV6-5 and TRBJ2-3; TRBD2 might be the D (6 bases). The germline V gene encodes CDR1 MNHEY and CDR2 SVGAGI. Trimming took 0 bases from V and 3 from J, leaving 10 bases between them. The CDR3 runs 15 residues. The CDR3 DNA reads TGTGCCAGCAGTTACTCCGGGGGAGGAACAGATACGCAGTATTTT. Amino acids: CASSYSGGGTDTQYF.

The CDR3 sequence is CASSTRTGAAYEQYF. The CDR3 DNA reads as TGTGCCAGCAGCACCCGGACAGGGGCGGCCTACGAGCAGTACTTC. The V gene is TRBV9, the J gene TRBJ2-7, with TRBD1 identical over 9 bases. The V gene's germline CDR1 is SGDLS and CDR2 YYNGEE. This CDR3 is 15 amino acids long. V dropped 4 bases and J dropped 2; count of bases not matched to a gene: 7.